These 11 T cell receptor beta chains were sequenced from one sample in a study of blood T cells in healthy people across ages. The second PCR ran roughly 6 to 11 cycles with a sample-barcoded 5' primer and J-beta primers. MiXCR was run by TCRdb on the 5' RACE reads, yielding one entry per CDR3 protein. The sample lists more than 700,000 distinct CDR3 sequences; about 48% were seen once. The sequenced sample consisted of blood. The receptors derive from an older man in good health.

The V gene is TRBV3-1, the J gene TRBJ2-7; 8 bases are shared with TRBD1. This CDR3 comprises 17 residues. Germline values: CDR1 LGHDT, CDR2 YNNKEL (reference sequence). V trimming: 0 bases; J trimming: 1 base; junction bases outside the gene matches: 8. CDR3 residues: CASSQDSWTGQSYEQYF. The DNA for the CDR3 is TGTGCCAGCAGCCAAGATAGCTGGACAGGGCAGTCCTACGAGCAGTACTTC.

CDR3 protein: CASGKSGDREIDGYTF. CDR3 coding DNA: TGTGCCAGCGGCAAATCCGGGGACAGGGAAATCGATGGCTACACCTTC. The chain has TRBV4-2 and TRBJ1-2; 9 bases align to TRBD1. Germline V gene data show CDR1 as LGHNA and CDR2 as YNFKEQ. Trimming cost V 8 bases and J 6 bases; bases outside gene matches: 16. The CDR3 is made up of 16 amino acids.

This clonotype was observed a handful of times. V usage is TRBV18 and J usage is TRBJ1-2; the D gene is possibly TRBD1 (6 bases). The V gene lost 3 bases and the J gene lost 0 bases, with 11 bases spanning the gap. CDR3 size: 15 residues. Germline loops: CDR1 KGHSH, CDR2 LQKENI. CDR3 coding DNA: TGTGCCAGCTCACCCTTGGACAGCCCTAACTATGGCTACACCTTC. The encoded protein is CASSPLDSPNYGYTF.

In its sample, this clonotype was seen a few times. This sequence joins TRBV12-3 or TRBV12-4 and TRBJ2-3, with D perhaps assigned TRBD1 or TRBD2 (5 bases each). The CDR3 runs 14 residues. V lost 6 bases to trimming and J lost 8 bases, with 18 bases between them. This chain's CDR3 is CASRSRDRKGTQYF. For the CDR3, the DNA is TGTGCCAGCAGATCCCGGGACCGGAAGGGTACGCAGTATTTT.

V is TRBV18 and J is TRBJ2-1, with D tentatively TRBD2 (5 bases). The CDR3 has 15 residues. From germline, CDR1 is KGHSH and CDR2 LQKENI. V gave up 3 bases and J gave up 6 bases, with 15 bases separating them. The CDR3: CASSPRRTSVNEQFF. For the CDR3, the DNA is TGTGCCAGCTCACCGAGGAGGACGTCCGTCAATGAGCAGTTCTTC. The full variable domain, in which reference TRBV18 and TRBJ2-1 provide the parts outside the CDR3, is NAGVMQNPRHLVRRRGQEARLRCSPMKGHSHVYWYRQLPEEGLKFMVYLQKENIIDESGMPKERFSAEFPKEGPSILRIQQVVRGDSAAYFCASSPRRTSVNEQFFGPGTRLTVL.

The chain employs TRBV6-5 and TRBJ2-4, with 8 bases lining up with TRBD2. This CDR3 has 19 amino acids. V dropped 0 bases and J dropped 3; count of bases not matched to a gene: 13. CDR1 is MNHEY, CDR2 SVGAGI, per germline. The CDR3 coding sequence is TGTGCCAGCAGTTACTCGGCGGGGGGTCCCATCCTAAGCAAAAACATTCAGTACTTC. This encodes CASSYSAGGPILSKNIQYF.

The gene calls are TRBV5-1 and TRBJ1-2; D may be TRBD1 (5 bases). The germline gives CDR1 SGHRS, CDR2 YFSETQ. The CDR3 totals 14 residues. V lost 2 bases and J 4 bases, leaving 12 bases between the germline ends. The CDR3 DNA follows: TGCGCCAGCAGCTTACAAGGGGAAATCTATGGCTACACCTTC. Translation: CASSLQGEIYGYTF.

The rearrangement links TRBV29-1 to TRBJ2-1; D is undetermined. V lost 5 bases and J 5 bases, leaving 7 bases between the germline ends. The length of the CDR3 is 11 residues. CDR1 is SQVTM, CDR2 ANQGSEA, per germline. CDR3 amino acids: CSVRINNEQFF. For the CDR3, the DNA is TGCAGCGTTAGAATAAACAATGAGCAGTTCTTC.

This clonotype has a handful of counts. The chain carries TRBV29-1 and TRBJ1-5; 7 bases are a match to TRBD1. Per the germline V gene, CDR1 is SQVTM and CDR2 is ANQGSEA. The V segment lost 3 bases and the J segment 7 bases; nucleotides outside the gene matches: 9. The CDR3 covers 14 residues. The CDR3: CSVDVTGVGQPQHF. The CDR3 DNA reads as TGCAGCGTTGATGTTACAGGGGTAGGACAGCCCCAGCATTTT.

This chain joins TRBV7-2 and TRBJ2-1; tentative D call: TRBD2 (5 bases). Trimming removed 6 bases at V and 8 bases at J, with 20 bases between. Per germline, CDR1 SGHTA and CDR2 FQGNSA. The CDR3 is 15 residues long. In DNA form, the CDR3 reads TGTGCCAGCAGTATAGCGCGCGGGCATCGGGATGAGCAGTTCTTC. It translates to CASSIARGHRDEQFF.

The chain carries TRBV5-1 and TRBJ2-3; D gene ambiguous. V lost 4 bases and J 0 bases, leaving 15 bases between the germline ends. CDR3 length: 16 residues. Per the germline V gene, CDR1 is SGHRS and CDR2 is YFSETQ. CDR3 protein: CASSRDGAPSTDTQYF. The CDR3, as DNA: TGCGCCAGCAGCAGAGACGGTGCACCTAGCACAGATACGCAGTATTTT. The full variable domain, in which reference TRBV5-1 and TRBJ2-3 provide the parts outside the CDR3, is KAGVTQTPRYLIKTRGQQVTLSCSPISGHRSVSWYQQTPGQGLQFLFEYFSETQRNKGNFPGRFSGRQFSNSRSEMNVSTLELGDSALYLCASSRDGAPSTDTQYFGPGTRLTVL.